This entry is about one TCR beta chain. In this sample, this clone turned up a few times. This receptor's antigen is unknown. No much larger clone is present one base from it, and per-base qualities are unavailable. The sample is drawn from a study of beta chain features in type 1 diabetes (dated by TCRdb to the late 2010s). With respect to the entire study: Patients and healthy donors did not differ in mean age, gender distribution, total cell number or subset yield. Across all samples, some 99 million sorted cells were examined, and cell number per subset correlated strongly with RNA yield. In the study, TCRB repertoires of sorted circulating CD4+ T cell subsets from recently diagnosed type 1 diabetes patients were compared with those of matched healthy donors. Regulatory and stem cell-like memory subsets were obtained from only 8 patients and roughly 8 healthy donors, while naive and central memory subsets were obtained from all 28 donors.

From cysteine to phenylalanine, the CDR3 is 14 amino acids long. The only DNA kept is the CDR3, 42 bases in frame from the first base. The germline V gene provides CDR1 SGHAT and CDR2 FQNNGV. Trimming removed 1 base from V and 3 bases from J, leaving 7 bases between the germline ends. General findings and caveats noted by the study authors: Naive, central memory and regulatory TCRB repertoires appeared more similar among patients than among healthy donors. Type 1 diabetes patients showed a moderate but significant shortening of TCRB CDR3 length in all four CD4+ subsets. HLA sub-analyses involved small numbers of individuals, so any influence of HLA type on TCRB rearrangement remained unresolved. At VDJ recombination sites, type 1 diabetes patients had fewer insertions and more deleted nucleotides, which implies abnormalities in thymic rearrangement. Shorter templates might be favored by PCR, yet because patient and control samples were amplified and corrected together, any such skew would affect both groups equally. Because cDNA was sequenced instead of genomic DNA, highly expressing activated cells could be over-represented, though the groups showed no difference in activation or CD3 levels.

From each donor, a single peripheral blood sample of 100 to 150 mL on average was drawn into heparinised tubes. A BD FACSAria II was used to sort naive, central memory, regulatory and stem cell-like memory CD4+ T cells with a panel that included CD45RO, CCR7, CD25, CD127, CD95 and CD27. Purity was above 98% for every sorted population. Right away, PBMCs were isolated by Lymphoprep density gradient centrifugation and were stained directly, with no culture step. To minimize batch effects, samples were stained and sorted in pairs, one healthy donor with one patient per experiment. The entire isolated RNA was reverse transcribed using the High Capacity cDNA Reverse Transcription Kit, and thus expressed TCRB transcripts were sequenced. Naive, central memory and regulatory T cell samples underwent deep immunoSEQ sequencing, averaging about 3.57 million total reads per sample. Sorted cells were lysed in RLT buffer and RNA was extracted with DNase-treated RNeasy Micro or Mini kits, depending on cell number. Each cell subset was processed on its own to prevent cross-contamination, while patient and healthy donor samples were processed together. TCRB sequences were amplified from cDNA with the immunoSEQ multiplex PCR, producing 87-bp fragments spanning the CDR3 region. Sequencing of the amplicons was performed on the Illumina HiSeq platform. The paper's data handling went like this. Synthetic template baselines were used to correct PCR bias computationally, reads within Hamming distance 2 were collapsed together, and singletons that could not be merged were discarded. Reads were aligned against IMGT to assign V, D and J genes, CDR3 length and insertions or deletions at six rearrangement sites. Within each subset, clonotype counts were normalized to sorted cell number, and only after that were true diversity and Gini coefficients computed with the tcR R package. The overlap coefficient, calculated on TCRB nucleotide sequences, was used to measure repertoire sharing. Out-of-frame TCRB sequences from naive cells were analyzed to stand in for the pre-selection repertoire. TCRdb took this table from immuneACCESS and kept in-frame rearrangements with V and J called. Such tables lack part of the clones; where checked against another copy, unresolved V genes explain under half of the gap, and the rest is unexplained. The V and J calls and the clone size are those of that table, but D and trimming were determined from the DNA. The sample table holds about 280,000 clones, of which about 15% were seen once. Roughly 0.015% of the sample rests with the top ten.

Recombination linked TRBV11-2 to TRBJ1-3, and TRBD1 may be the D gene, going by 6 matching bases. The receptor's source is a man aged 18-30 years with type 1 diabetes. Sequenced: naive CD4+ T cells from blood. The cell subset or site label corresponds to: true naive CD4+ T cells. The CDR3: CASSLAGHGNTIYF. The sequenced DNA: TGTGCCAGCAGCTTAGCGGGACATGGAAACACCATATATTTT.